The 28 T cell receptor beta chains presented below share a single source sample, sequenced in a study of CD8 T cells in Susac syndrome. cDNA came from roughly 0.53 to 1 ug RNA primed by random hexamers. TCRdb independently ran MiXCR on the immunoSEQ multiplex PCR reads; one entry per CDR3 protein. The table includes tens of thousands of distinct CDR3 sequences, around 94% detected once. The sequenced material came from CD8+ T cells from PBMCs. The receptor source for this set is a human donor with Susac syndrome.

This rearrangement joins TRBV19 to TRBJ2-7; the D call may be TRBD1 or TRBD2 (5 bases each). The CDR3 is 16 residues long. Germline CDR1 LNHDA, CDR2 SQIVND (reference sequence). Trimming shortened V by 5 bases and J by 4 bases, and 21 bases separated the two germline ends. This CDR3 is CASSHGTPGYGYEQYF. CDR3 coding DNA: TGTGCCAGTAGTCACGGGACCCCAGGGTACGGGTACGAGCAGTACTTC.

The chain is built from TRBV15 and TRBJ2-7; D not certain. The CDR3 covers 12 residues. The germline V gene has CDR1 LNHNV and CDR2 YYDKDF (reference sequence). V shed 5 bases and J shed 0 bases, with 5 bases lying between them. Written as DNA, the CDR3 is TGTGCCACCAGCTCACCCTCCTACGAGCAGTACTTC. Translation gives CATSSPSYEQYF. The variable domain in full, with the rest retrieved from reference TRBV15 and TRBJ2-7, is DAMVIQNPRYQVTQFGKPVTLSCSQTLNHNVMYWYQQKSSQAPKLLFHYYDKDFNNEADTPDNFQSRRPNTSFCFLDIRSPGLGDTAMYLCATSSPSYEQYFGPGTRLTVT.

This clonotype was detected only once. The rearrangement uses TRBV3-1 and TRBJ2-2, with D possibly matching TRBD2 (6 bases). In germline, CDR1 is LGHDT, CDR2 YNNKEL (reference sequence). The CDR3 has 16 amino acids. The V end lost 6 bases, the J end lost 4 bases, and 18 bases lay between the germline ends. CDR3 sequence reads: CASRPPGLPSTGELFF. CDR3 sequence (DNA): TGTGCCAGCAGACCCCCGGGACTTCCCTCCACCGGGGAGCTGTTTTTT.

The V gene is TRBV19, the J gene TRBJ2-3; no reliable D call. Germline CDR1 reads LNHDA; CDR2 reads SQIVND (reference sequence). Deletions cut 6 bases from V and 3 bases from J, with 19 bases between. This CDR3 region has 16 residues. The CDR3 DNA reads TGTGCCAGTAGCCCTCGCCTCGGATGGGAAACAGATACGCAGTATTTT. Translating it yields CASSPRLGWETDTQYF.

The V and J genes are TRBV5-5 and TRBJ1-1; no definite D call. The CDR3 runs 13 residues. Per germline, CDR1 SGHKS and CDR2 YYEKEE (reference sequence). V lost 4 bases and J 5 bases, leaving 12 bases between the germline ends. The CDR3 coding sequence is TGTGCCAGCAGCCCGGGAGTCTGGACTGAAGCTTTCTTT. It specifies CASSPGVWTEAFF.

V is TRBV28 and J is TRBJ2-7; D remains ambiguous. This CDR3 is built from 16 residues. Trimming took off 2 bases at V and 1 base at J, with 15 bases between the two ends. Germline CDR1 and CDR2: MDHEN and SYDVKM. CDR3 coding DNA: TGTGCCAGCAGTTTAGCTAGGCTTATCAATTCCTACGAGCAGTACTTC. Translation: CASSLARLINSYEQYF.

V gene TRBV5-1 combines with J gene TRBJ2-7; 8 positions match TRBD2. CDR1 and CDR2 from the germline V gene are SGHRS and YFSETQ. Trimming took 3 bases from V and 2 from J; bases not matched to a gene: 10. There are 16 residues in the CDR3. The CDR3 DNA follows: TGCGCCAGCAGCTCGCCCCCAGCGGGGGACCCCTACGAGCAGTACTTC. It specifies CASSSPPAGDPYEQYF.

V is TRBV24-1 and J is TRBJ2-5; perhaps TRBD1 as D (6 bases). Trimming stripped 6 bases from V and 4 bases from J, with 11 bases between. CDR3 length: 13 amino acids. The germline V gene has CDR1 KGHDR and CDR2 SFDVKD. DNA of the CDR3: TGTGCCACCAGTACAGGGTATGGAGAGACCCAGTACTTC. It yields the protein CATSTGYGETQYF.

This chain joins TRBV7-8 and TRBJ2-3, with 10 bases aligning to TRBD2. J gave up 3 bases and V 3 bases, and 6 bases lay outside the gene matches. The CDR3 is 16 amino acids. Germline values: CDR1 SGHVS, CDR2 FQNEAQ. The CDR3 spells CASSFDSGGATDTQYF. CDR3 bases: TGTGCCAGCAGCTTCGACAGCGGGGGGGCTACAGATACGCAGTATTTT.

CDR3 in amino acids: CASSPPAGRHEQYF. As DNA, the CDR3 is TGTGCCAGCTCACCTCCTGCAGGGAGGCACGAGCAGTACTTC. The gene calls are TRBV18 and TRBJ2-7, with D maybe TRBD2 (6 bases). This CDR3 spans 14 amino acids. The germline CDR1 and CDR2 sequences are KGHSH and LQKENI. V was cut by 3 bases and J by 5 bases, with 14 bases left in between.

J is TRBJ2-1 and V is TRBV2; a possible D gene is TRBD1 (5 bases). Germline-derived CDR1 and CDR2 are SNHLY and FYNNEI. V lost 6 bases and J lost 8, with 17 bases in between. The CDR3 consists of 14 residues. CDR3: CASRDIGARHEQFF. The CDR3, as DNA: TGTGCCAGCAGAGACATAGGGGCCCGTCATGAGCAGTTCTTC.

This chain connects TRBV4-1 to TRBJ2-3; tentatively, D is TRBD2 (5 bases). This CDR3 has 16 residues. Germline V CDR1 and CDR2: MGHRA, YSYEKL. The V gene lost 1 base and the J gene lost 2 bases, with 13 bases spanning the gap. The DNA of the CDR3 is TGCGCCAGCAGCCAAGTGGTAGAGCGGCACACAGATACGCAGTATTTT. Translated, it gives CASSQVVERHTDTQYF.

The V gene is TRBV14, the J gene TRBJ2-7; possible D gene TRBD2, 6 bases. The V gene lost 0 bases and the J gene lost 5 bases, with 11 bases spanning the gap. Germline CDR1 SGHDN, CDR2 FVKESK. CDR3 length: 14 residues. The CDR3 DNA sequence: TGTGCCAGCAGCCAAGAAGGCGGGGTCCACGAGCAGTACTTC. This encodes CASSQEGGVHEQYF.

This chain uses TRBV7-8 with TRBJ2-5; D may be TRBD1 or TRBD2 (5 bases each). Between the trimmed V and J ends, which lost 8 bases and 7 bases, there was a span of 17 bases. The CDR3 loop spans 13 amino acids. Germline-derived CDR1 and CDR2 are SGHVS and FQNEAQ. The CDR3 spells CASWGTPSGTQYF. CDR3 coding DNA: TGTGCCAGCTGGGGGACCCCCAGCGGGACCCAGTACTTC.

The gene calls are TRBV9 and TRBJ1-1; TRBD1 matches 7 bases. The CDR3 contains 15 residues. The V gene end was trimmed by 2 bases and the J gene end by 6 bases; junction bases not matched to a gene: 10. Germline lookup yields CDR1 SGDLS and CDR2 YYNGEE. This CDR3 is CASSVDDRVAAEAFF. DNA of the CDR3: TGTGCCAGCAGCGTCGATGACAGGGTGGCTGCTGAAGCTTTCTTT.

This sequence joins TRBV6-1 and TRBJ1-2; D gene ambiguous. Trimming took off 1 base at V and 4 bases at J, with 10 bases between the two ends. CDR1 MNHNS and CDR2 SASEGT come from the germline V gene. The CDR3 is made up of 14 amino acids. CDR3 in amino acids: CASSEEAGFYGYTF. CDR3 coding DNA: TGTGCCAGCAGTGAAGAGGCGGGATTCTATGGCTACACCTTC.

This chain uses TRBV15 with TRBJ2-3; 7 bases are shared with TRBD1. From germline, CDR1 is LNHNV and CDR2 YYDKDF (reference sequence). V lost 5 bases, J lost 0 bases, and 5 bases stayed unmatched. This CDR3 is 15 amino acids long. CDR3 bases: TGTGCCACCAGCTTAACAGGGGTGAGCACAGATACGCAGTATTTT. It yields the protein CATSLTGVSTDTQYF.

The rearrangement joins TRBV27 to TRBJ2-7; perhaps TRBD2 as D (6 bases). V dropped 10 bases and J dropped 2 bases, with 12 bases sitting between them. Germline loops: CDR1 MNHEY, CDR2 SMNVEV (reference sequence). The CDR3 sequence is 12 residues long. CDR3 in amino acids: CATLGGPYEQYF. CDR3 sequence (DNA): TGTGCCACCCTCGGGGGACCCTACGAGCAGTACTTC.

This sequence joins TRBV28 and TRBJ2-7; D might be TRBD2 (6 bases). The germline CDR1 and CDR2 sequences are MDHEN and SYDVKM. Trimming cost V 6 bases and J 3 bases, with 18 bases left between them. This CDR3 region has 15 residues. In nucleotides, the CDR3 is TGTGCCAGCAGGACCGGCTCGGCGACTAGCTACGAGCAGTACTTC. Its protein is CASRTGSATSYEQYF.

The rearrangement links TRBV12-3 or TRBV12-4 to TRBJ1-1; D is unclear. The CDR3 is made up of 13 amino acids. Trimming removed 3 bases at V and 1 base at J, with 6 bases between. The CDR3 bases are TGTGCCAGCAGTTTTGTAGGGAACACTGAAGCTTTCTTT. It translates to CASSFVGNTEAFF.

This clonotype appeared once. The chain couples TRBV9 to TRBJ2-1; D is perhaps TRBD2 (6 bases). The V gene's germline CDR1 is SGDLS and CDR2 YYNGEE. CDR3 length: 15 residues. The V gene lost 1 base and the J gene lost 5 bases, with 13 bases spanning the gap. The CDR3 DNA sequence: TGTGCCAGCAGCGTAACCGGGGGTCTGAACAATGAGCAGTTCTTC. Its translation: CASSVTGGLNNEQFF.

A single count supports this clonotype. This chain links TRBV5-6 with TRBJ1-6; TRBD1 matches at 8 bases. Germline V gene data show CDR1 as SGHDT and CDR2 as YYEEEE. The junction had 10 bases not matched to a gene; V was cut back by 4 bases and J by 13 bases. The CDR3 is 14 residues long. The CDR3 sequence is CASSVLSGQGPLHF. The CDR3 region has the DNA TGTGCCAGCAGCGTCCTGAGCGGACAGGGCCCCCTCCACTTT.

The DNA of the CDR3 is TGTGCCATCAGCGGGACAGGGGGCTACGAGCAGTACTTC. Protein: CAISGTGGYEQYF. This chain uses TRBV10-3 with TRBJ2-7, with 11 bases matching TRBD1. Germline V gene sequence: CDR1 ENHRY, CDR2 SYGVKD. The CDR3 is 13 residues long. V lost 6 bases, J lost 3 bases, and 1 base stayed unmatched.

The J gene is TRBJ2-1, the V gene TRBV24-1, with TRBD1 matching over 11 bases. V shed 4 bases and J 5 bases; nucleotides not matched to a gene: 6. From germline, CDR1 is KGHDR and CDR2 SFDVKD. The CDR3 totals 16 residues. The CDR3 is CATSDPGTGGNNEQFF. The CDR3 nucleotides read TGTGCCACCAGTGACCCCGGGACAGGGGGGAACAATGAGCAGTTCTTC.

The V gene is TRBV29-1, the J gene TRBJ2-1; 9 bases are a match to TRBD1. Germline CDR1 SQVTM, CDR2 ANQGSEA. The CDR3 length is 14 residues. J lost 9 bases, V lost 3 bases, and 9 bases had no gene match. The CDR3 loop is CSVDGTGSSTEQFF. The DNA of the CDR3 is TGCAGCGTTGACGGGACAGGGAGTTCTACTGAGCAGTTCTTC.

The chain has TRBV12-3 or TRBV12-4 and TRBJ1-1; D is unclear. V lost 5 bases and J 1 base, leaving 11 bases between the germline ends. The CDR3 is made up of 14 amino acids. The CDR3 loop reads CASSPRVGNTEAFF. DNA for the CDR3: TGTGCCAGCAGTCCCAGAGTAGGGAACACTGAAGCTTTCTTT.

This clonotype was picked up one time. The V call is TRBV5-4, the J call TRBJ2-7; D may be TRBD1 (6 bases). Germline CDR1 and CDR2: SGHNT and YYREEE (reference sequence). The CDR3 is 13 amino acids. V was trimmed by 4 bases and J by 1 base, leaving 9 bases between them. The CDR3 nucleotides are TGTGCCAGCAGCGATGACAGGTCCTACGAGCAGTACTTC. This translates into CASSDDRSYEQYF.

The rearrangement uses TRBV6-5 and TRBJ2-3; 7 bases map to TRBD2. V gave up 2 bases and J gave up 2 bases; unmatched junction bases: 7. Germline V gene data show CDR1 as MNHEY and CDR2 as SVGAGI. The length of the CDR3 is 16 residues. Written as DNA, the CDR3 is TGTGCCAGCAGTTACGGCGAGCGGGGATCCACAGATACGCAGTATTTT. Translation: CASSYGERGSTDTQYF.